This entry lists 3 T cell receptor beta chains sequenced from one sample in a study of T-cell reconstitution after alpha-beta-depleted transplantation in children (dated by TCRdb to the mid-2010s). Reading the label with the study, this specimen's treatment or condition is: allogeneic hematopoietic cell transplantation with graft depleted of TCRalphabeta T cells and CD19 B cells. Library method: PCR. The sample was run on an Illumina HiSeq 2500. Molecular barcoding was employed in the preparation of TCR libraries, with unique molecular identifiers being used to normalize TCRbeta repertoire quantification. TCRdb itself trimmed the public reads at Q25 with fastp, ran MiXCR and retained productive beta chains. Each CDR3 protein gets just one entry, which takes the most common genes and DNA from the rows behind it. For this sample there are fewer than 250,000 distinct CDR3 sequences; approximately 17% appear just once. Of the sample, approximately 40% falls within the top ten clones.

The source was PBMCs, mostly from graft donor cells, collected 360 days after TCRalphabeta/CD19-depleted stem cell transplant. Source of these receptors: a male patient aged 2-15 years who had a stem cell transplant for acute lymphoblastic leukemia, so the T cells may come from the graft donor.

The chain links TRBV9 to TRBJ1-1; 9 bases map to TRBD1. CDR3 length: 16 amino acids. The V segment lost 0 bases and the J segment 0 bases; nucleotides outside the gene matches: 3. CDR1 SGDLS and CDR2 YYNGEE come from the germline V gene. The CDR3 coding sequence is TGTGCCAGCAGCGTAGGGACAGGGGTCATGAACACTGAAGCTTTCTTT. This gives the protein CASSVGTGVMNTEAFF.

This sequence joins TRBV7-2 and TRBJ1-4; tentative D call: TRBD1 (5 bases). Germline-derived CDR1 and CDR2 are SGHTA and FQGNSA. CDR3 size: 15 residues. Trimming removed 2 bases from V and 7 bases from J, with 14 bases in between. The CDR3 nucleotides are TGTGCCAGCAGCTTACAGGGCCCCGGACGTGAAAAACTGTTTTTT. Its protein product is CASSLQGPGREKLFF.

The rearrangement uses TRBV12-3 or TRBV12-4 and TRBJ2-5; D could derive from TRBD1 or TRBD2 (5 bases each). The CDR3 runs 14 residues. V was pared by 3 bases and J by 0 bases, with 8 bases between. This CDR3 reads CASSFQGHQETQYF. CDR3 coding DNA: TGTGCCAGCAGTTTCCAGGGACACCAAGAGACCCAGTACTTC.